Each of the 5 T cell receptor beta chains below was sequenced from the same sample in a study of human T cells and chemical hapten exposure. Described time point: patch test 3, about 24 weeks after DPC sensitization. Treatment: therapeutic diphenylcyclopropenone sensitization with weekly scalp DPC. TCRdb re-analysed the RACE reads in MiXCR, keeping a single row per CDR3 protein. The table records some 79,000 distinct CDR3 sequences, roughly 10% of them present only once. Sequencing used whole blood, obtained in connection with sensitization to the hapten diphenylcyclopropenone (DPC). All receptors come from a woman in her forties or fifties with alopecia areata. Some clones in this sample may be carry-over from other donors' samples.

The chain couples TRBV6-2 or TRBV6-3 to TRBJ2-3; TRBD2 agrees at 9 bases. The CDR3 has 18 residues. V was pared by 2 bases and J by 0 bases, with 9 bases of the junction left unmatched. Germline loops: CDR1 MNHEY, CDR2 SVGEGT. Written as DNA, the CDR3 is TGTGCCAGCAGTTACCGACTAGCGGACCTTGTAAGCACAGATACGCAGTATTTT. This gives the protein CASSYRLADLVSTDTQYF.

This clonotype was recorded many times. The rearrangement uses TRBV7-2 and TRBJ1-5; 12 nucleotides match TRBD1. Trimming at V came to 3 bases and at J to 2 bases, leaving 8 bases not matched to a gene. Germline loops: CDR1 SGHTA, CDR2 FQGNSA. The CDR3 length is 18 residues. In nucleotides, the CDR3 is TGTGCCAGCAGCTTGGGACAGGGGGCAAATCTAGGCAATCAGCCCCAGCATTTT. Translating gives CASSLGQGANLGNQPQHF.

The CDR3, as DNA: TGTGCCAGCAGCTTATTGGGCGGGAGATCCAATGAGCAGTTCTTC. This codes for CASSLLGGRSNEQFF. V usage is TRBV7-8 and J usage is TRBJ2-1, with TRBD2 identical over 7 bases. This CDR3 comprises 15 residues. Germline CDR1 and CDR2: SGHVS and FQNEAQ. V trimming: 2 bases; J trimming: 6 bases; junction bases outside the gene matches: 7. Complete variable domain (other parts from reference TRBV7-8 and TRBJ2-1): GAGVSQSPRYKVAKRGQDVALRCDPISGHVSLFWYQQALGQGPEFLTYFQNEAQLDKSGLPSDRFFAERPEGSVSTLKIQRTQQEDSAVYLCASSLLGGRSNEQFFGPGTRLTVL.

For the CDR3, the DNA is TGTGCCAGCAGCCTAACTAGCGAGACAGATACGCAGTATTTT. It is translated as CASSLTSETDTQYF. This chain uses TRBV11-3 with TRBJ2-3; TRBD2 matches at 7 bases. The germline V gene encodes CDR1 SGHNT and CDR2 YENEEA. This CDR3 has 14 residues. V was pared by 5 bases and J by 3 bases, with 5 bases of the junction left unmatched.

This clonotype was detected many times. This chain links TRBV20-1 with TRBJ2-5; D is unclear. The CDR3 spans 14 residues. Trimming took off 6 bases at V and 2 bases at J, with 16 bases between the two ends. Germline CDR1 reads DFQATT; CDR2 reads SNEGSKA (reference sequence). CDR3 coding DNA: TGCAGTGCAGTCCGTGTTTTAGGTCAAGAGACCCAGTACTTC. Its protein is CSAVRVLGQETQYF.